The next 15 T cell receptor beta chains were all read from a single sample in a study of T cell responses to AZD1222 COVID-19 vaccine (dated by TCRdb to about 2021). The library came from the immunoSEQ multiplex PCR assay. Sourced from immuneACCESS, this table was stored by TCRdb with only in-frame sequences that have V and J called. A share of the clones is absent; for the studies checked, an unresolved V gene accounts for under half, and the remainder has no known explanation. Across this sample there are 80,000 or so clones, with more than 90% seen only once. The ten largest clones represent approximately 4.5% of the sample. This specimen's time point label, interpreted: about 28 days (+/-7) after the second vaccine dose. Sequences were derived from peripheral blood, sampled 28 days after the second AZD1222 dose. These receptors originate from an adult who received the AZD1222 COVID-19 vaccine.

J is TRBJ1-6 and V is TRBV5-1; 10 nucleotides match TRBD1. J gave up 5 bases and V 3 bases, and 5 bases lay outside the gene matches. The CDR3 runs to 16 residues. Germline CDR1 reads SGHRS; CDR2 reads YFSETQ. CDR3 coding DNA: TGCGCCAGCAGCTCAGGACAGGGGGTTCATAATTCACCCCTCCACTTT. Translation gives CASSSGQGVHNSPLHF.

This rearrangement joins TRBV27 to TRBJ2-2; tentative D call: TRBD2 (7 bases). This CDR3 has 15 residues. CDR1 MNHEY and CDR2 SMNVEV come from the germline V gene (reference sequence). Trimming pared 3 bases from V and 6 bases from J, leaving 14 bases between. This CDR3 reads CASSFRGLPSGELFF. The CDR3 region has the DNA TGTGCCAGCAGTTTCAGGGGACTACCCTCCGGGGAGCTGTTTTTT.

This chain uses TRBV13 with TRBJ2-3; 13 nucleotides align to TRBD2. The V segment lost 5 bases and the J segment 6 bases; nucleotides outside the gene matches: 2. Germline-derived CDR1 and CDR2 are PRHDT and FYEKMQ (reference sequence). The CDR3 extends over 14 amino acids. The CDR3 protein is CASSRTSGSDTQYF. CDR3 bases: TGTGCCAGCAGCCGGACTAGCGGGAGCGATACGCAGTATTTT.

This chain links TRBV29-1 with TRBJ2-7, with D perhaps being TRBD1 or TRBD2 (5 bases each). CDR1 is SQVTM and CDR2 is ANQGSEA in the germline V gene. The CDR3 covers 13 residues. Trimming shortened V by 7 bases and J by 2 bases, and 15 bases separated the two germline ends. CDR3 sequence (DNA): TGCAGCGCCCGGGACGAAGGGACCTACGAGCAGTACTTC. Encoded protein: CSARDEGTYEQYF.

The rearrangement uses TRBV6-6 and TRBJ1-6, with 9 bases aligning to TRBD1. CDR1 is MNHNY, CDR2 SVGAGI, per germline (reference sequence). This CDR3 is built from 15 residues. J lost 7 bases, V lost 0 bases, and 1 base had no gene match. The DNA of the CDR3 is TGTGCCAGCAGTTACTCGGGACAGGGAAATTCACCCCTCCACTTT. Translation: CASSYSGQGNSPLHF.

The chain combines TRBV6-1 with TRBJ2-1, with D perhaps matching TRBD2 (6 bases). Trimming removed 3 bases from V and 10 bases from J, with 16 bases in between. The CDR3 loop spans 14 amino acids. In germline, CDR1 is MNHNS, CDR2 SASEGT. This CDR3 is CASSEGLNPREQFF. CDR3 sequence (DNA): TGTGCCAGCAGTGAGGGACTTAACCCCAGAGAGCAGTTCTTC.

V usage is TRBV9 and J usage is TRBJ2-2; D is ambiguous. Germline values: CDR1 SGDLS, CDR2 YYNGEE. V lost 7 bases, J lost 3 bases, and 4 bases lay in between. The CDR3 contains 11 residues. CDR3: CASGDTGELFF. DNA of the CDR3: TGTGCCAGCGGTGACACCGGGGAGCTGTTTTTT.

This clone came up once. The chain has TRBV3-1 (or the pseudogene TRBV3-2) and TRBJ1-1; D is possibly TRBD1 (5 bases). The V gene's germline CDR1 is LGHDT and CDR2 YNNKEL (reference sequence). The CDR3 contains 16 residues. The V gene lost 1 base and the J gene lost 5 bases, with 17 bases spanning the gap. CDR3 residues: CASSQARASGRTEAFF. CDR3 DNA: TGTGCCAGCAGCCAAGCCCGCGCGTCAGGGCGGACTGAAGCTTTCTTT.

This clone was found a few times. This sequence joins TRBV3-1 (or the pseudogene TRBV3-2) and TRBJ2-2, with D perhaps matching TRBD1 (5 bases). The germline V gene encodes CDR1 LGHDT and CDR2 YNNKEL (reference sequence). CDR3 length: 17 residues. V lost 0 bases and J 5 bases, leaving 16 bases between the germline ends. The CDR3 protein is CASSQDKDIIGTGELFF. In nucleotides, the CDR3 is TGTGCCAGCAGCCAAGATAAGGACATTATAGGGACCGGGGAGCTGTTTTTT.

This clone was counted only a few times. The chain joins TRBV6-5 to TRBJ1-5; the match to TRBD1 covers 8 bases. Germline V gene lookup returns CDR1 MNHEY and CDR2 SVGAGI. The ends lost 4 bases at V and 9 bases at J; junction bases unmatched: 5. The CDR3 loop spans 13 amino acids. For the CDR3, the DNA is TGTGCCAGCAGTTTGGACAGGGCTGGGCCCCAGCATTTT. Translating gives CASSLDRAGPQHF.

The V and J genes are TRBV24-1 and TRBJ2-7, with D perhaps matching TRBD2 (6 bases). Looked up from germline, CDR1 is KGHDR and CDR2 is SFDVKD. The CDR3 runs 17 residues. The V and J ends lost 3 bases and 1 base respectively, with 18 bases between them. CDR3 in amino acids: CATSDPGLRGRSYEQYF. The CDR3 DNA sequence: TGTGCCACCAGTGATCCCGGTTTGAGAGGGAGGTCCTACGAGCAGTACTTC.

This chain joins TRBV4-3 and TRBJ1-5, with D perhaps matching TRBD1 (5 bases). V dropped 0 bases and J dropped 2 bases, with 23 bases sitting between them. Germline V lookup: CDR1 LGHNA, CDR2 YSLEER. The CDR3 length is 20 residues. This CDR3 is CASSQEIRAGRYGGNQPQHF. CDR3 coding DNA: TGCGCCAGCAGCCAAGAAATTCGGGCAGGGAGGTATGGGGGCAATCAGCCCCAGCATTTT.

V is TRBV6-2 or TRBV6-3 and J is TRBJ2-2; a possible D gene is TRBD1 (5 bases). The V and J ends lost 2 bases and 7 bases respectively, with 11 bases between them. CDR1 is MNHEY and CDR2 is SVGEGT in the germline V gene. There are 14 residues in the CDR3. CDR3 residues: CASSYESGHGELFF. CDR3 bases: TGTGCCAGCAGTTACGAATCAGGGCACGGGGAGCTGTTTTTT.

This clone has only one observation. This chain joins TRBV5-4 and TRBJ1-2; D is uncertain. Germline CDR1 and CDR2: SGHNT and YYREEE (reference sequence). Between the trimmed V and J ends, which lost 4 bases and 4 bases, there was a span of 8 bases. The CDR3 has 12 amino acids. In DNA form, the CDR3 reads TGTGCCAGCAGCACCTCGGCCTATGGCTACACCTTC. Amino acid sequence: CASSTSAYGYTF.

V usage is TRBV4-3 and J usage is TRBJ1-5; 9 bases agree with TRBD1. J gave up 1 base and V 1 base, and 14 bases lay outside the gene matches. Per germline, CDR1 LGHNA and CDR2 YSLEER. This CDR3 is 20 amino acids long. CDR3: CASSQGCRGQGDISNQPQHF. CDR3 coding DNA: TGCGCCAGCAGCCAAGGGTGCCGGGGACAGGGAGATATAAGCAATCAGCCCCAGCATTTT.